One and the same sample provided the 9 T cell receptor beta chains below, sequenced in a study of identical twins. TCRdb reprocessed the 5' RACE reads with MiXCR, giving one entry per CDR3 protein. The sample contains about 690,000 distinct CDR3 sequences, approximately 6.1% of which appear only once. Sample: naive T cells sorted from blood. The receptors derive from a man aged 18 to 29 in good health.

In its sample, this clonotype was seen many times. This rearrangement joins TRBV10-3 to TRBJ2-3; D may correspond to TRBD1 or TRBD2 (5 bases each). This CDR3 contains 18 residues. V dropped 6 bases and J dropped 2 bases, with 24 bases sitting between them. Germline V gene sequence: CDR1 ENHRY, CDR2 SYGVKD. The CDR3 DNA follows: TGTGCCATCAGCGTTAGATACTCCCGGGACGATTACACAGATACGCAGTATTTT. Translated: CAISVRYSRDDYTDTQYF.

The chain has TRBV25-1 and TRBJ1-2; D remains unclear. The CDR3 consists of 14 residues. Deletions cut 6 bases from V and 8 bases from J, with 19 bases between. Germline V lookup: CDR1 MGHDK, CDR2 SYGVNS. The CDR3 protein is CASRDPQRADGYTF. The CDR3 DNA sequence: TGTGCCAGCAGGGACCCACAGAGGGCAGACGGCTACACCTTC.

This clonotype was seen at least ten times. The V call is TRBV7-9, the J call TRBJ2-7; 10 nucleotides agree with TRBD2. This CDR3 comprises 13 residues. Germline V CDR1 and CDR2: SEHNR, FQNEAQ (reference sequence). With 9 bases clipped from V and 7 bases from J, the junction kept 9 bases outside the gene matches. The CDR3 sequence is CASSSGLAREQYF. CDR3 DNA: TGTGCCAGTAGTTCGGGACTAGCGAGGGAGCAGTACTTC.

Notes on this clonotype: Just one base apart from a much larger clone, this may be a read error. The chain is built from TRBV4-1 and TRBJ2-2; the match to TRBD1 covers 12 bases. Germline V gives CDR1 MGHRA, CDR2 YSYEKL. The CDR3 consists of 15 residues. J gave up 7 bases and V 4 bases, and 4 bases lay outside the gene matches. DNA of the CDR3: TGCGCCAGCAGCCGGGGACAGGGGGCCGTCGGGGAGCTGTTTTTT. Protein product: CASSRGQGAVGELFF.

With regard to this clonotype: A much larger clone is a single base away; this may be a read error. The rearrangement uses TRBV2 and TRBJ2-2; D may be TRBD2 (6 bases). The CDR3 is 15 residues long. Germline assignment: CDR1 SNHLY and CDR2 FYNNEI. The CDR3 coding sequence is TGTGCCAGCAGTGCTAGCGTAACGAACATCGGGGAGCTGTTTTTT. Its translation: CASSASVTNIGELFF.

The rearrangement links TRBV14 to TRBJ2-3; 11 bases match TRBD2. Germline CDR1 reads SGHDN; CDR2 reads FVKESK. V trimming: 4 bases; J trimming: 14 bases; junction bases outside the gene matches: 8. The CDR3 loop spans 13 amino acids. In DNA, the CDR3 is TGTGCCAGCAGCCGACCACTAGCGGGAGATAGGTATTTT. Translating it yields CASSRPLAGDRYF.

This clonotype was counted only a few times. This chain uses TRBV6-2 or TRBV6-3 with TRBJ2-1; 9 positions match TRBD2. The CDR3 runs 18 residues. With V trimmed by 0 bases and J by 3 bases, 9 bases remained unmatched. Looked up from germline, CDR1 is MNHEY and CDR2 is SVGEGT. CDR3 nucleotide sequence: TGTGCCAGCAGTTACTCGAAGGTAGCGGGAGCTTACTACAATGAGCAGTTCTTC. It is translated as CASSYSKVAGAYYNEQFF.

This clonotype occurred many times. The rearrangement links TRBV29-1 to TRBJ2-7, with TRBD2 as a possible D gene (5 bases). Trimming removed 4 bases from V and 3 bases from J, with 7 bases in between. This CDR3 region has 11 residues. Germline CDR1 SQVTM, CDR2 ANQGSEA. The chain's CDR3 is CSVAGDYEQYF. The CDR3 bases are TGCAGCGTTGCCGGGGACTACGAGCAGTACTTC.

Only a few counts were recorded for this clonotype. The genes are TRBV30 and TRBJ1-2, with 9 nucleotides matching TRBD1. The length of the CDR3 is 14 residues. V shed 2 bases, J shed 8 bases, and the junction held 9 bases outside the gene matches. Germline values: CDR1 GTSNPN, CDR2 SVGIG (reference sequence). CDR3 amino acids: CAWSSRTGEGGYTF. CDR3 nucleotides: TGTGCCTGGAGTTCCCGGACAGGGGAAGGCGGCTACACCTTC.